This paragraph covers one T cell receptor (beta chain) sequence. This receptor's antigen is unknown. No base qualities exist here, and no much larger clone lies one base off it. The sample is drawn from a study of T cell responses to AZD1222 COVID-19 vaccine (TCRdb year 2021). The study in broad terms: AZD1222 recipients with second doses at about 4 weeks or about 12 weeks were pooled, because spike-specific TCR depth and breadth did not differ between schedules. Trial participants were enrolled by age into subgroups of 18-55, 56-69 and 70-plus years, and around 150, 28 and 57 TCR-sequenced participants, respectively, were included in these subgroups. TCR sequencing was performed for fewer than 250 trial participants, of whom about 200 were given two doses of AZD1222 and around 26 were given two doses of MenACWY control vaccine. The study at large found these results: Most participants were white British and females outnumbered males, and the authors suggested that clonal diversity may have been underestimated. The 56-69-year group was small, and its depth increase did not reach significance, likely because of low power. Reportedly, close to half of the unique spike-specific TCRs recognized epitopes lying outside the regions that are mutated in the B.1.351 and B.1.1.7 variants. CD4 TCRs associated with the vaccine covered the entire spike protein, and the dominant responses were in regions 160-218 and 743-854. No day 14 peak-response samples were available, so repertoires were characterized only after the peak T cell response. Conclusions about previously exposed vaccinees are limited, since just a handful of AZD1222 recipients were seropositive for SARS-CoV-2 at baseline. A significant rise in spike-specific TCR breadth and depth was observed after two AZD1222 doses relative to day 0 and relative to MenACWY recipients.

The CDR3 regions of human TCRbeta chains were analyzed by immunosequencing. The published analysis was carried out like this. TCRs in the repertoires were compared against a reference library of SARS-CoV-2-specific TCRs that had been generated with the MIRA antigen-specificity platform. Breadth meant the fraction of unique TCRs that were SARS-CoV-2-associated, whereas depth meant the fraction of total T cells that were SARS-CoV-2-associated. Using the MIRA data, every spike-specific TCR was mapped to the spike region that the TCR reacted to and assigned to either a CD4 or a CD8 class. Log10-transformed breadth and depth values were compared by one-way ANOVA with Sidak's multiple comparisons tests. Held by TCRdb, this immuneACCESS table contains in-frame sequences only and omits some clones. Under half of the omission traces to an unresolved V gene where checked; the cause of the rest is unknown. For V, J and clone size, that table is used; D and trimming come from the DNA. This sample holds 95,000 to 150,000 clones; around 91% were observed only once. The ten largest clones add up to about 3% of the sample.

This specimen's time point label, per the study, means: baseline before first vaccination. The vaccinee samples were drawn from two UK trials, COV001 and COV002, one of which was a single-blind randomized controlled phase 2/3 trial testing AZD1222 (ChAdOx1 nCoV-19) in healthy adults. For TCRbeta chain sequencing, PBMC samples from trial participants were taken at day 0 and at day 28 after the second dose. The CDR3 contains 15 residues, cysteine and phenylalanine counted. Only CDR3 DNA remains: 45 bases, in frame from the first base. Sequences SNHLY (CDR1) and FYNNEI (CDR2) are obtained from the germline V gene. Trimming at the junction amounts to 5 bases on V and 11 bases on J, and the germline ends lie 22 bases apart.

This receptor chain uses TRBV2 and TRBJ1-5; a confident D gene designation cannot be given. Material: peripheral blood, obtained on day 0 of AZD1222 vaccination. This TCR derives from an adult in good health. The nucleotides are TGTGCCAGCAGTCTCACCGACCGGGGTGGTGACGCCCAGCATTTT. The encoded protein is CASSLTDRGGDAQHF.